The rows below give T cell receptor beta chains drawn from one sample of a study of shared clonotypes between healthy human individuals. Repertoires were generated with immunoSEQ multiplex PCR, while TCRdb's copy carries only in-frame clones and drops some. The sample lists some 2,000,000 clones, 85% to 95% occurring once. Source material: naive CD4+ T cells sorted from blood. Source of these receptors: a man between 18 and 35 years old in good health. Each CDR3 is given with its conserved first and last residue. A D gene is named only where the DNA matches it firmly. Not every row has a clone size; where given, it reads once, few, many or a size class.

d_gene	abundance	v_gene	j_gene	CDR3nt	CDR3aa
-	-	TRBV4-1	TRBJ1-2	TGCGCCAGCAGCCAAGAAGGAACCCCGGGACTCTCTGGCTACACCTTC	CASSQEGTPGLSGYTF
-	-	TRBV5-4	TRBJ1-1	TGTGCCAGCAGCTTGGTCTCGGCCACTGAAGCTTTCTTT	CASSLVSATEAFF
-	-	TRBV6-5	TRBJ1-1	TGTGCCAGCAGTAGCTCTGGAGGGTGGACTGAAGCTTTCTTT	CASSSSGGWTEAFF
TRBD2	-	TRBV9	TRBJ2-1	TGTGCCAGCAGCGTAGCATCTAGCGGGCCCTACAATGAGCAGTTCTTC	CASSVASSGPYNEQFF
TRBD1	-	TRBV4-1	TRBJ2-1	TGCGCCAGCAGCCCTCCGCTGGGACAGGGCATTTTCCATGAGCAGTTCTTC	CASSPPLGQGIFHEQFF
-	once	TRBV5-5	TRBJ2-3	TGTGCCAGCAGCGCGCCGCGGGGTGACAGACTGCAATTT	CASSAPRGDRLQF
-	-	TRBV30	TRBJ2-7	TGTGCCTGGATTCCCCAGGTAGGGTTACTCTCCTACGAGCAGTACTTC	CAWIPQVGLLSYEQYF
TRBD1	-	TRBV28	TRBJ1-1	TGTGCCAGCATTCAGGGGGCAAAGGCTGAAGCTTTCTTT	CASIQGAKAEAFF
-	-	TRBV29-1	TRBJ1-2	TGCAGCGTTGGTTTGGAGTCCCATAACTTC	CSVGLESHNF
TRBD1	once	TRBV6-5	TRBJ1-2	TGTGCCAGCAGCAGGGGGCGCGGCTATGGCTACACCTTC	CASSRGRGYGYTF
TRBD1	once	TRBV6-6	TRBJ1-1	TGTGCCAGCAGTTATCTTCGCACAGGGGGAATGACTGAAGCTTTCTTT	CASSYLRTGGMTEAFF
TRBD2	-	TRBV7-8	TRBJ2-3	TGTGCCAGCAGCTTAGCAACTTGGGCGGGAGTTCGCACAGATACGCAGTATTTT	CASSLATWAGVRTDTQYF
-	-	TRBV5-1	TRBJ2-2	TGCGCCAGCAGCTTTGCCGCCCCCTTGCACACCGGGGAGCTGTTTTTT	CASSFAAPLHTGELFF
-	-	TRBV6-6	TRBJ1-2	TGTGCCAGCAGTTACGGCGGCAGGGCCTATGGCTACACCTTC	CASSYGGRAYGYTF
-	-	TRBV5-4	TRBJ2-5	TGTGCCAGCAGCTTGGTGGTAGAAGAGACCCAGTACTTC	CASSLVVEETQYF
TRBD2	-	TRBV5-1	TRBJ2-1	TGCGCCAGCAGCTTGGTGGGACTAGGCTACAATGAGCAGTTCTTC	CASSLVGLGYNEQFF
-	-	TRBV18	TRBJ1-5	TGTGCCAGCTCACCCACCAGGGGCAGAGGGAATCAGCCCCAGCATTTT	CASSPTRGRGNQPQHF
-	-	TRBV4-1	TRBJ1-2	TGCGCCAGCAGCCAAGATATCGGCAGTGGCTACACCTTC	CASSQDIGSGYTF
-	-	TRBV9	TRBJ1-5	TGTGCCAGCAGCGAAGGTAGCAATCAGCCCCAGCATTTT	CASSEGSNQPQHF
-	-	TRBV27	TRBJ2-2	TGTGCCAGCAGTTTATTCCGTCTAAACACCGGGGAGCTGTTTTTT	CASSLFRLNTGELFF
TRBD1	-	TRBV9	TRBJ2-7	TGTGCCAGCAGCGGTGTACAGGGGTACGAGCAGTACTTC	CASSGVQGYEQYF
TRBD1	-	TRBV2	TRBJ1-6	TGTGCCAGCAGCGGACCGGGACAGACCTATAATTCACCCCTCCACTTT	CASSGPGQTYNSPLHF
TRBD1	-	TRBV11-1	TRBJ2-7	TGTGCCAGCAGCTTAGGGGACAGGGGACTCTCCTACGAGCAGTACTTC	CASSLGDRGLSYEQYF
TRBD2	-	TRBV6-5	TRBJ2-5	TGTGCCAGCAGTTACTCCCGGACTAGCGGCCAAGAGACCCAGTACTTC	CASSYSRTSGQETQYF
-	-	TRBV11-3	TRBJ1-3	TGTGCCAGCAGCTTTGGAGGGGCTGGAAACACCATATATTTT	CASSFGGAGNTIYF
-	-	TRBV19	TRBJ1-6	TGTGCCAGTAACTCACCCCTCCACTTT	CASNSPLHF
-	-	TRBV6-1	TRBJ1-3	TGTGCCAGCAGTGAGTTTCTTTCCCTCTCTGGAAACACCATATATTTT	CASSEFLSLSGNTIYF
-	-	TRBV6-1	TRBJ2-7	TGTGCCAGCATCACCGGGACGGTCCCCTACGAGCAGTACTTC	CASITGTVPYEQYF
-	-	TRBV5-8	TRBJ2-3	TGTGCCAGCAGCTTCCTGGCGGGCCCCACAGATACGCAGTATTTT	CASSFLAGPTDTQYF
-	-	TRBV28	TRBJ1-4	TGTGCCAGCAGTTTAACGGTGGGGGGAAAACTGTTTTTT	CASSLTVGGKLFF
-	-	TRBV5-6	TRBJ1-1	TGTGCCAGCAGCTTGGGGGGGAAAAACACTGAAGCTTTCTTT	CASSLGGKNTEAFF
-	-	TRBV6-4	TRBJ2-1	TGTGCCAGCAGTGACTCTGGGGGGAGCACCTTCAATGAGCAGTTCTTC	CASSDSGGSTFNEQFF
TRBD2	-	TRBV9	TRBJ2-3	TGTGCCAGCAGCGTCACTAGCGGGAGCACAGATACGCAGTATTTT	CASSVTSGSTDTQYF
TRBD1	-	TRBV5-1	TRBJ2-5	TGCGCCAGCAGCTCCGGACAGGGAGGAGAGACCCAGTACTTC	CASSSGQGGETQYF
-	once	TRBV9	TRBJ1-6	TGTGCCAGCAGCGTAGAGCAGTCGGGATCACCCCTCCACTTT	CASSVEQSGSPLHF
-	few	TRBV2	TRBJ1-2	TGTGCCAGCAGGTTAGATGGCTACACCTTC	CASRLDGYTF
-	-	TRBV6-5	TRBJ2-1	TGTGCCAGCAGTGGTGGGACTGACCTCAACAATGAGCAGTTCTTC	CASSGGTDLNNEQFF